The next 32 T cell receptor beta chains were all read from a single sample in a study of shared clonotypes between healthy human individuals. The repertoire was sequenced with immunoSEQ multiplex PCR; TCRdb's copy has only in-frame clones and lacks some. The data hold more than 500,000 clones, with 90% to 95% observed a single time. Terminally differentiated effector memory CD45RA+ cells were excluded by CCR7 positive selection of CD45RO-negative cells. What was sequenced was naive CD8+ T cells sorted from blood. Receptors were obtained from a woman between 25 and 40 years old in good health.

The rearrangement links TRBV19 to TRBJ2-1, with D possibly matching TRBD1 (7 bases). Germline CDR1 reads LNHDA; CDR2 reads SQIVND (reference sequence). This CDR3 has 17 residues. V lost 4 bases and J lost 7, with 23 bases in between. In nucleotides, the CDR3 is TGTGCCAGTAGTACCGCCCTCGACAGGGAGGCCTTTAATGAGCAGTTCTTC. Translation: CASSTALDREAFNEQFF.

J is TRBJ2-7 and V is TRBV7-9; 8 nucleotides agree with TRBD2. CDR1 is SEHNR, CDR2 FQNEAQ, per germline (reference sequence). V dropped 5 bases and J dropped 6; count of bases not matched to a gene: 3. The CDR3 covers 12 residues. The CDR3 sequence: CASSPTSAEQYF. The CDR3 DNA reads as TGTGCCAGCAGCCCGACTAGCGCCGAGCAGTACTTC.

The chain carries TRBV19 and TRBJ2-7; D not certain. V dropped 6 bases and J dropped 0 bases, with 9 bases sitting between them. Germline CDR1 and CDR2: LNHDA and SQIVND (reference sequence). CDR3 length: 13 residues. The CDR3 nucleotides read TGTGCCAGTAGCCTAGGTGACTCCTACGAGCAGTACTTC. The encoded protein is CASSLGDSYEQYF.

The chain has TRBV6-5 and TRBJ2-1; weak D call: TRBD2 (6 bases). V lost 6 bases and J 3 bases, leaving 15 bases between the germline ends. The CDR3 contains 15 residues. Per germline, CDR1 MNHEY and CDR2 SVGAGI. CDR3 in DNA: TGTGCCAGCAGCTATACTAGCTCTCTCTACAATGAGCAGTTCTTC. It specifies CASSYTSSLYNEQFF.

V is TRBV7-9 and J is TRBJ2-2; tentatively, D is TRBD1 (6 bases). Deletions cut 7 bases from V and 10 bases from J, with 10 bases between. Germline V gene sequence: CDR1 SEHNR, CDR2 FQNEAQ (reference sequence). The CDR3 has 11 residues. Written as DNA, the CDR3 is TGTGCCAGCACCCCGGGACAGGAGCTGTTTTTT. The encoded protein is CASTPGQELFF.

This rearrangement joins TRBV27 to TRBJ2-7, with 7 bases aligning to TRBD1. CDR3 length equals 11 residues. The junction had 1 base not matched to a gene; V was cut back by 8 bases and J by 3 bases. Germline assignment: CDR1 MNHEY and CDR2 SMNVEV (reference sequence). The CDR3: CASGDSYEQYF. For the CDR3, the DNA is TGTGCCAGCGGGGACAGCTACGAGCAGTACTTC.

The genes are TRBV11-2 and TRBJ2-7; no clear D. V lost 0 bases, J lost 7 bases, and 7 bases lay in between. Looked up from germline, CDR1 is SGHAT and CDR2 is FQNNGV. The CDR3 has 12 amino acids. DNA for the CDR3: TGTGCCAGCAGCTTAGAGGCTTGGGAGCAGTACTTC. Translated: CASSLEAWEQYF.

The count of this clone is one. V usage is TRBV19 and J usage is TRBJ1-4; 8 bases map to TRBD1. From germline, CDR1 is LNHDA and CDR2 SQIVND (reference sequence). Trimming at V came to 4 bases and at J to 0 bases, leaving 7 bases not matched to a gene. This CDR3 spans 17 amino acids. CDR3 coding DNA: TGTGCCAGTAGTACGGACAGGGAAGGGGCAACTAATGAAAAACTGTTTTTT. Its translation: CASSTDREGATNEKLFF.

The chain joins TRBV27 to TRBJ1-1; D is possibly TRBD1 (5 bases). There are 14 residues in the CDR3. The V and J ends lost 3 bases and 2 bases respectively, with 10 bases between them. Germline CDR1 MNHEY, CDR2 SMNVEV (reference sequence). CDR3 DNA: TGTGCCAGCAGTTTTGTTGGGGGAAACACTGAAGCTTTCTTT. Translated, it gives CASSFVGGNTEAFF.

V is TRBV5-1 and J is TRBJ2-1; D is unclear. Per germline, CDR1 SGHRS and CDR2 YFSETQ. CDR3 length equals 16 residues. V was pared by 4 bases and J by 5 bases, with 19 bases between. CDR3 protein: CASSDGRATLDNEQFF. CDR3 DNA: TGCGCCAGCAGCGATGGACGAGCCACCCTAGACAATGAGCAGTTCTTC.

The chain is built from TRBV6-5 and TRBJ2-1; D may be TRBD2 (5 bases). The CDR3 runs 16 residues. The V gene lost 0 bases and the J gene lost 7 bases, with 16 bases spanning the gap. Per the germline V gene, CDR1 is MNHEY and CDR2 is SVGAGI. The CDR3 DNA sequence: TGTGCCAGCAGTTACTCTATGGGGTCCCGGGGTAATGAGCAGTTCTTC. As protein: CASSYSMGSRGNEQFF.

This clone was counted a few times. V gene TRBV29-1 combines with J gene TRBJ2-7; the match to TRBD2 covers 8 bases. The CDR3 has 11 residues. V shed 5 bases and J 3 bases; nucleotides not matched to a gene: 0. Germline values: CDR1 SQVTM, CDR2 ANQGSEA. CDR3 DNA sequence: TGCAGCGTTACTAGCGGCTACGAGCAGTACTTC. It encodes CSVTSGYEQYF.

The chain joins TRBV28 to TRBJ2-7, with a weak D call TRBD2 (6 bases). The CDR3 runs 13 residues. CDR1 MDHEN and CDR2 SYDVKM come from the germline V gene. Trimming took off 6 bases at V and 6 bases at J, with 15 bases between the two ends. Here the CDR3 DNA reads TGTGCCAGCAGATTGGGGATCGGGAGCGAGCAGTACTTC. It specifies CASRLGIGSEQYF.

The rearrangement joins TRBV2 to TRBJ2-7, with unresolved D. CDR1 and CDR2 (germline): SNHLY, FYNNEI. The length of the CDR3 is 12 residues. V gave up 3 bases and J gave up 7 bases, with 10 bases separating them. The CDR3 DNA reads TGTGCCAGCAGTGAGGCGCGCAGGGAGCAGTACTTC. Translating it yields CASSEARREQYF.

The chain has TRBV28 and TRBJ1-4, with 8 bases aligning to TRBD1. This CDR3 is 17 amino acids long. Germline lookup yields CDR1 MDHEN and CDR2 SYDVKM. The ends lost 5 bases at V and 8 bases at J; junction bases unmatched: 16. The CDR3: CASSPSGTGFEWEKLFF. CDR3 sequence (DNA): TGTGCCAGCAGTCCCTCCGGGACAGGCTTTGAATGGGAAAAACTGTTTTTT.

V usage is TRBV11-2 and J usage is TRBJ2-7; D ambiguous. The CDR3 covers 14 residues. The V end was cut by 8 bases, the J end by 0 bases, with 14 bases between. CDR1 and CDR2 (germline): SGHAT, FQNNGV. The CDR3 coding sequence is TGTGCCAGCGCCCCTGCGAGGAGCTCCTACGAGCAGTACTTC. The encoded protein is CASAPARSSYEQYF.

This clone was picked up one time. The V call is TRBV10-3, the J call TRBJ2-1, with 9 bases aligning to TRBD2. CDR3 size: 13 residues. The germline gives CDR1 ENHRY, CDR2 SYGVKD. After removal of 7 bases from V and 5 bases from J, the junction contained 3 bases not matched to a gene. CDR3 protein: CAIMAGGHNEQFF. DNA for the CDR3: TGTGCCATCATGGCGGGAGGGCACAATGAGCAGTTCTTC.

The J gene is TRBJ2-2, the V gene TRBV9; D not resolved. Per the germline V gene, CDR1 is SGDLS and CDR2 is YYNGEE. The CDR3 consists of 14 residues. V lost 1 base and J 1 base, leaving 5 bases between the germline ends. CDR3 coding DNA: TGTGCCAGCAGCGTATCAAGGAACACCGGGGAGCTGTTTTTT. Translation: CASSVSRNTGELFF. The whole variable domain, filled in from reference TRBV9 and TRBJ2-2, reads DSGVTQTPKHLITATGQRVTLRCSPRSGDLSVYWYQQSLDQGLQFLIQYYNGEERAKGNILERFSAQQFPDLHSELNLSSLELGDSALYFCASSVSRNTGELFFGEGSRLTVL.

DNA of the CDR3: TGTGCCAGCAGTGAACTGCAGTCCAATCAGCCCCAGCATTTT. Its translation: CASSELQSNQPQHF. J is TRBJ1-5 and V is TRBV6-1; D call uncertain. The CDR3 is made up of 14 amino acids. The germline CDR1 and CDR2 sequences are MNHNS and SASEGT. Trimming removed 2 bases at V and 3 bases at J, with 8 bases between.

The V gene is TRBV5-1, the J gene TRBJ2-3, with TRBD2 matching over 8 bases. Trimming took 2 bases from V and 1 from J; bases not matched to a gene: 3. This CDR3 region has 15 residues. Germline loops: CDR1 SGHRS, CDR2 YFSETQ. The CDR3 sequence: CASSFVREGTDTQYF. The CDR3 bases are TGCGCCAGCAGCTTCGTGCGGGAGGGCACAGATACGCAGTATTTT.

For this clone: This specimen includes other DNA sequences encoding the same CDR3. The chain couples TRBV27 to TRBJ2-1; D gene unclear. V was cut by 2 bases and J by 7 bases, with 6 bases left in between. CDR3 length: 12 amino acids. CDR1 MNHEY and CDR2 SMNVEV come from the germline V gene (reference sequence). The CDR3: CASSLEGNEQFF. In nucleotides, the CDR3 is TGTGCCAGCAGTTTAGAAGGGAATGAGCAGTTCTTC.

In its sample, this clone was seen a few times. This rearrangement joins TRBV7-9 to TRBJ2-7; D gene uncertain. The CDR3 consists of 12 residues. V shed 4 bases and J shed 6 bases, with 10 bases lying between them. In germline, CDR1 is SEHNR, CDR2 FQNEAQ (reference sequence). The CDR3 DNA is TGTGCCAGCAGCTACGGTATTGGCGAGCAGTACTTC. Translating gives CASSYGIGEQYF.

The gene calls are TRBV9 and TRBJ2-7; possibly TRBD1 or TRBD2 for D (5 bases each). The CDR3 totals 15 residues. V was cut by 0 bases and J by 0 bases, with 10 bases left in between. Germline loops: CDR1 SGDLS, CDR2 YYNGEE. The CDR3 region is CASSVAGDPSYEQYF. Here the CDR3 DNA reads TGTGCCAGCAGCGTAGCCGGGGACCCCTCCTACGAGCAGTACTTC.

The chain employs TRBV6-6 and TRBJ1-6; unclear D gene. V was shortened by 8 bases and J by 9 bases, with 20 bases between the two germline ends. This CDR3 is built from 15 residues. The germline gives CDR1 MNHNY, CDR2 SVGAGI (reference sequence). The DNA for the CDR3 is TGTGCCAGCTGCTTGCAGGCGGGTTCTTCTTCACCCCTCCACTTT. Encoded protein: CASCLQAGSSSPLHF.

The chain uses TRBV27 and TRBJ1-2, with 8 bases that match TRBD1. The germline V gene has CDR1 MNHEY and CDR2 SMNVEV (reference sequence). The CDR3 spans 12 residues. V lost 10 bases and J lost 8; bases outside the gene matches: 9. CDR3 loop: CAIRTGPFGYTF. Written as DNA, the CDR3 is TGTGCCATCAGGACAGGGCCTTTCGGCTACACCTTC.

V gene TRBV7-9 combines with J gene TRBJ2-1; tentative D call: TRBD1 (6 bases). Looked up from germline, CDR1 is SEHNR and CDR2 is FQNEAQ (reference sequence). Trimming removed 0 bases at V and 8 bases at J, with 20 bases between. The CDR3 is 17 amino acids. The CDR3, as DNA: TGTGCCAGCAGCTTAGCGCTGGGGGCTAGTCCGAGGGATGAGCAGTTCTTC. Translating it yields CASSLALGASPRDEQFF.

CDR3 in DNA: TGTGCCAGCAGTTTAGGGACAGGGGGGGGCATAGAGCAGTACTTC. It encodes CASSLGTGGGIEQYF. This chain joins TRBV27 and TRBJ2-7; 11 nucleotides match TRBD1. V dropped 2 bases and J dropped 7; count of bases not matched to a gene: 7. CDR1 is MNHEY, CDR2 SMNVEV, per germline (reference sequence). CDR3 length: 15 amino acids.

This clone appeared once. The chain joins TRBV5-4 to TRBJ1-1, with unresolved D. V gave up 3 bases and J gave up 6 bases, with 9 bases separating them. The germline CDR1 and CDR2 sequences are SGHNT and YYREEE (reference sequence). This CDR3 contains 12 residues. The CDR3 sequence: CASSWGDAEAFF. DNA for the CDR3: TGTGCCAGCAGCTGGGGAGACGCTGAAGCTTTCTTT.

For this clone: Other DNA sequences in the sample encode the same CDR3. This chain uses TRBV27 with TRBJ1-5, with a possible D match to TRBD1 (5 bases). Germline CDR1 MNHEY, CDR2 SMNVEV (reference sequence). Trimming shortened V by 5 bases and J by 0 bases, and 8 bases separated the two germline ends. The CDR3 has 14 residues. Here the CDR3 reads CASSPQGSNQPQHF. The CDR3, as DNA: TGTGCCAGCAGTCCCCAGGGTAGCAATCAGCCCCAGCATTTT.

On this clone itself: This sample also contains other DNA sequences that code for the same CDR3. V usage is TRBV9 and J usage is TRBJ2-7; D possibly corresponds to TRBD2 (5 bases). V lost 3 bases to trimming and J lost 3 bases, with 13 bases between them. CDR3 length equals 14 residues. Germline lookup yields CDR1 SGDLS and CDR2 YYNGEE. In nucleotides, the CDR3 is TGTGCCAGCAGCGCTGGAGGAGAGGGCTACGAGCAGTACTTC. Residues: CASSAGGEGYEQYF. The full variable domain, rest sourced from reference TRBV9 and TRBJ2-7, is DSGVTQTPKHLITATGQRVTLRCSPRSGDLSVYWYQQSLDQGLQFLIQYYNGEERAKGNILERFSAQQFPDLHSELNLSSLELGDSALYFCASSAGGEGYEQYFGPGTRLTVT.

CDR3 in amino acids: CASSRVAQETQYF. In DNA form, the CDR3 reads TGTGCCAGCAGTAGGGTCGCCCAAGAGACCCAGTACTTC. This rearrangement joins TRBV2 to TRBJ2-5, with D hard to call. CDR1 and CDR2 from the germline V gene are SNHLY and FYNNEI. CDR3 length: 13 residues. Trimming took 5 bases from V and 1 from J, leaving 8 bases between them.

The chain carries TRBV28 and TRBJ2-7, with a tentative D call TRBD1 (5 bases). CDR1 MDHEN and CDR2 SYDVKM come from the germline V gene. Trimming took 4 bases from V and 1 from J, leaving 11 bases between them. The CDR3 length is 14 residues. The CDR3 reads CASSSSGPSYEQYF. The DNA of the CDR3 is TGTGCCAGCAGTTCCTCAGGGCCATCCTACGAGCAGTACTTC.